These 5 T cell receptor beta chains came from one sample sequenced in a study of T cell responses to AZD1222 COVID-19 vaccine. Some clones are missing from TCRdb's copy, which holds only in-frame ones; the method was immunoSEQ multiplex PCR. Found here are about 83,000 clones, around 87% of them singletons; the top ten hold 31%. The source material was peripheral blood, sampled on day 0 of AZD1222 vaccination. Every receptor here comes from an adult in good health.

This CDR3 is CASSPPGSGSFF. DNA of the CDR3: TGTGCCAGCTCACCACCGGGATCAGGGTCTTTCTTT. The chain is built from TRBV18 and TRBJ1-1, with D possibly TRBD1 on 5 matching bases. The germline V gene encodes CDR1 KGHSH and CDR2 LQKENI. Trimming left V 0 bases short and J 12 bases short, with 11 bases between. The CDR3 sequence is 12 residues long.

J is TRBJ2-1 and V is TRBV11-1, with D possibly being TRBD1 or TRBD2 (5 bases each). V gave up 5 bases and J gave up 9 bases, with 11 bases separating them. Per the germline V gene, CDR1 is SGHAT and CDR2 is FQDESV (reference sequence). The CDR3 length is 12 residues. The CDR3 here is CASSQGRGEQFF. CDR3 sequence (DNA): TGTGCCAGCAGCCAGGGACGGGGTGAGCAGTTCTTC.

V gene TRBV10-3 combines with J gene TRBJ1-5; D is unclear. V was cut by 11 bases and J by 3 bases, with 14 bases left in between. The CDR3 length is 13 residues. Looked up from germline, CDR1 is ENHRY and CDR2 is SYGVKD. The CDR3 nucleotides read TGTGCCGTGAATGGGCAGTCCAATCAGCCCCAGCATTTT. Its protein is CAVNGQSNQPQHF.

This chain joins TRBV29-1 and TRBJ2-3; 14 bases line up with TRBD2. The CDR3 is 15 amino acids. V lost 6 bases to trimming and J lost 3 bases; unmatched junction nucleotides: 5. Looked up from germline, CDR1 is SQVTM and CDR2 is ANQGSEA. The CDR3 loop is CSVGGLAGGTDTQYF. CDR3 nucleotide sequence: TGCAGCGTAGGCGGACTAGCGGGAGGTACAGATACGCAGTATTTT.

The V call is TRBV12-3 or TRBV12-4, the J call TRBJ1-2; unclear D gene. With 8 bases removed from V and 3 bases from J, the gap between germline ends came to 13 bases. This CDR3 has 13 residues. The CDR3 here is CASFRNGDYGYTF. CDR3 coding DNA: TGTGCCAGCTTCAGAAACGGGGACTATGGCTACACCTTC.